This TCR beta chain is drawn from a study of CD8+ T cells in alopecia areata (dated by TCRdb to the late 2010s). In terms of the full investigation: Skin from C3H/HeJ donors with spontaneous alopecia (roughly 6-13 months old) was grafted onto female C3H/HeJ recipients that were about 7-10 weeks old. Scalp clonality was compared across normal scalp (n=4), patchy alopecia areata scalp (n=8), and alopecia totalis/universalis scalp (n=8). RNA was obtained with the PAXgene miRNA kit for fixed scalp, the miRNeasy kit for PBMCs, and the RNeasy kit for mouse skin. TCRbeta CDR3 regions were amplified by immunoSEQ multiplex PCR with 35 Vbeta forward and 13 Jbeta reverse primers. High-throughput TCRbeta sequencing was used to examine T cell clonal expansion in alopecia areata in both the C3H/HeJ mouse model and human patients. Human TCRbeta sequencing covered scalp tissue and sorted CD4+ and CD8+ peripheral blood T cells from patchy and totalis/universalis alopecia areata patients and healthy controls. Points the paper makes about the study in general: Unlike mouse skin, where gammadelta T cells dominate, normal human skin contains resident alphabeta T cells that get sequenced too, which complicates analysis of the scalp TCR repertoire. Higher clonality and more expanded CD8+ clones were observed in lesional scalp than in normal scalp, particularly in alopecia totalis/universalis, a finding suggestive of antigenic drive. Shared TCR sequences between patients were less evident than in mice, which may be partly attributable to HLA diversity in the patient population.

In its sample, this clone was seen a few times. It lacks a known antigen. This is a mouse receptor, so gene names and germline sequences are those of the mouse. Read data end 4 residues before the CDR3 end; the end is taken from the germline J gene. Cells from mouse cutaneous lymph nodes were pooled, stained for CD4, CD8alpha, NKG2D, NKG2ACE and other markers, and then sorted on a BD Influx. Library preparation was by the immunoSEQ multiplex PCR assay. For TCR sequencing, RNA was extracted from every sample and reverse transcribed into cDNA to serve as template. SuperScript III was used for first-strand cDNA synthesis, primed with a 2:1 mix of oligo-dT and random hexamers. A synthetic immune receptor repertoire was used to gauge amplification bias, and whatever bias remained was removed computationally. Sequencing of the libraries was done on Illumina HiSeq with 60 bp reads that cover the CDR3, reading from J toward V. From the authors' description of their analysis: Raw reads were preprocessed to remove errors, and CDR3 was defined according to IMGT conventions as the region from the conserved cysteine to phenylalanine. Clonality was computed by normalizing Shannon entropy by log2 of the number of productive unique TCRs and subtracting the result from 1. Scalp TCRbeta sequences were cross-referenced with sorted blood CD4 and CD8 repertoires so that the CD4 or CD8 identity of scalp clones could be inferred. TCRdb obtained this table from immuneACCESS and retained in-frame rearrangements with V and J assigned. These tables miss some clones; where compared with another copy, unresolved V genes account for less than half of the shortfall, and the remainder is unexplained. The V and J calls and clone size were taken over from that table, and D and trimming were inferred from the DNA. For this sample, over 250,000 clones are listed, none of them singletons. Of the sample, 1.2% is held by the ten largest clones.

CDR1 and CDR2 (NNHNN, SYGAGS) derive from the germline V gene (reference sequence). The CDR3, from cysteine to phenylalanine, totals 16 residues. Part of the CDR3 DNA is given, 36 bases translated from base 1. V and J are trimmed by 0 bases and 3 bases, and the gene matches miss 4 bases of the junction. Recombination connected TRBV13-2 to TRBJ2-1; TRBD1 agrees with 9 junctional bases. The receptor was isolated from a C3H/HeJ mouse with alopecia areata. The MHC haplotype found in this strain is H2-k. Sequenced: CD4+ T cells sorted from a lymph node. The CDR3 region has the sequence CASGDAPGQGYAEQFF. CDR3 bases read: TGTGCCAGCGGTGATGCACCGGGACAGGGCTATGCT.